A single sample is the source of the 23 T cell receptor beta chains below, sequenced in a study of T cell responses to AZD1222 COVID-19 vaccine. Using immunoSEQ multiplex PCR, the repertoire was profiled, and TCRdb retains in-frame clones only, with some absent. The sample has around 170,000 clones; around 93% are singletons. Sample: peripheral blood, taken on day 0 of AZD1222 vaccination. These receptors originate from an adult in good health.

This clone was picked up one time. This rearrangement joins TRBV3-1 (or the pseudogene TRBV3-2) to TRBJ2-7; no firm D call. Germline CDR1 reads LGHDT; CDR2 reads YNNKEL (reference sequence). The CDR3 contains 15 residues. V lost 0 bases to trimming and J lost 1 base, with 10 bases between them. The CDR3 DNA reads as TGTGCCAGCAGCCAAGATTTCGGCGGTTCCTACGAGCAGTACTTC. Translated: CASSQDFGGSYEQYF.

This clone was picked up one time. The V call is TRBV6-5, the J call TRBJ1-1; D perhaps matches TRBD1 (6 bases). The CDR3 loop spans 14 amino acids. Germline V CDR1 and CDR2: MNHEY, SVGAGI. Trimming removed 8 bases from V and 4 bases from J, with 17 bases in between. CDR3 residues: CASFTGGPGTEAFF. For the CDR3, the DNA is TGTGCCAGCTTCACCGGGGGGCCGGGCACTGAAGCTTTCTTT.

The genes are TRBV30 and TRBJ1-4, with D hard to call. The CDR3 runs 15 residues. Germline values: CDR1 GTSNPN, CDR2 SVGIG (reference sequence). V was shortened by 2 bases and J by 1 base, with 11 bases between the two germline ends. The CDR3 reads CAWSHAVRTNEKLFF. DNA of the CDR3: TGTGCCTGGAGTCATGCGGTTCGAACTAATGAAAAACTGTTTTTT.

This chain connects TRBV21-1 to TRBJ2-5; whether TRBD2, the table's D call, matches the DNA was not checked. TRBV21-1 is designated a pseudogene. The CDR3 totals 16 residues. The CDR3 spells CASSMGLATLSETQYF. Here the CDR3 DNA reads TGTGCCAGCAGCATGGGACTAGCTACACTCTCTGAGACCCAGTACTTC.

CDR3 bases: TGTGCCAGCAGAATCGACAGTAACTATGGCTACACCTTC. Its translation is CASRIDSNYGYTF. The chain has TRBV6-5 and TRBJ1-2; TRBD1 might be the D (5 bases). The CDR3 runs to 13 residues. Trimming removed 6 bases from V and 1 base from J, with 9 bases in between. From germline, CDR1 is MNHEY and CDR2 SVGAGI.

The J gene is TRBJ1-4, the V gene TRBV6-5, with unresolved D. Per germline, CDR1 MNHEY and CDR2 SVGAGI. This CDR3 is built from 15 residues. Trimming shortened V by 5 bases and J by 6 bases, and 16 bases separated the two germline ends. In DNA, the CDR3 is TGTGCCAGCAGTATCACCGGGCCCACCTATGAAAAACTGTTTTTT. This gives the protein CASSITGPTYEKLFF.

The rearrangement joins TRBV28 to TRBJ1-5; D not certain. The length of the CDR3 is 13 residues. The V end was cut by 8 bases, the J end by 9 bases, with 17 bases between. The germline V gene has CDR1 MDHEN and CDR2 SYDVKM. CDR3 sequence (DNA): TGTGCCAGCCTGGAGGCAACTCGGGGGCCCCAGCATTTT. Amino acids: CASLEATRGPQHF.

The chain is built from TRBV28 and TRBJ1-2; tentatively, D is TRBD1 (6 bases). The V gene's germline CDR1 is MDHEN and CDR2 SYDVKM. The CDR3 consists of 12 residues. Deletions cut 5 bases from V and 8 bases from J, with 12 bases between. CDR3 in DNA: TGTGCCAGCAGTGAGGGACACTTCGGCTACACCTTC. It yields the protein CASSEGHFGYTF.

The CDR3 DNA is TGCGCCAGCAGCCCGGGGAGGTGGGGCTTCAACGAGCAGTACTTC. Amino acids: CASSPGRWGFNEQYF. The gene calls are TRBV4-3 and TRBJ2-7; tentative D call: TRBD2 (6 bases). Germline V gives CDR1 LGHNA, CDR2 YSLEER. This CDR3 is built from 15 residues. V was pared by 4 bases and J by 5 bases, with 18 bases between.

The gene calls are TRBV30 and TRBJ2-7; the D is unclear. The length of the CDR3 is 11 residues. CDR1 GTSNPN and CDR2 SVGIG come from the germline V gene (reference sequence). V was cut by 5 bases and J by 5 bases, with 10 bases left in between. The DNA of the CDR3 is TGTGCCTGGCCCCAAGAAAACGAGCAGTACTTC. Translation gives CAWPQENEQYF.

V usage is TRBV6-5 and J usage is TRBJ2-7; D not resolved. V dropped 6 bases and J dropped 0 bases, with 9 bases sitting between them. From germline, CDR1 is MNHEY and CDR2 SVGAGI. This CDR3 is 13 amino acids long. CDR3 nucleotides: TGTGCCAGCAGCCGACGGAACTCCTACGAGCAGTACTTC. It encodes CASSRRNSYEQYF.

The chain has TRBV5-1 and TRBJ2-7, with D perhaps TRBD1 (6 bases). This CDR3 contains 12 residues. Deletions cut 3 bases from V and 6 bases from J, with 10 bases between. Germline V gives CDR1 SGHRS, CDR2 YFSETQ. CDR3 coding DNA: TGCGCCAGCAGCTACGGACAGAGCGAGCAGTACTTC. Translating gives CASSYGQSEQYF.

The chain uses TRBV24-1 and TRBJ2-1, with 7 positions matching TRBD1. Germline assignment: CDR1 KGHDR and CDR2 SFDVKD. With 3 bases clipped from V and 2 bases from J, the junction kept 9 bases outside the gene matches. The CDR3 sequence is 17 residues long. CDR3 bases: TGTGCCACCAGTGATCCCCGGACAGGCAAGACCTACAATGAGCAGTTCTTC. Amino acid sequence: CATSDPRTGKTYNEQFF.

The chain has TRBV6-2 or TRBV6-3 and TRBJ2-2; D is unresolved. The V end lost 0 bases, the J end lost 0 bases, and 17 bases lay between the germline ends. Germline V gene data show CDR1 as MNHEY and CDR2 as SVGEGT. There are 19 residues in the CDR3. CDR3 DNA: TGTGCCAGCAGTTACTCAACGTCGGTGCGGCCGGCGAACACCGGGGAGCTGTTTTTT. It is translated as CASSYSTSVRPANTGELFF.

This chain joins TRBV4-1 and TRBJ2-1; 8 nucleotides line up with TRBD2. The trim removed 3 bases at V and 3 bases at J, leaving 7 bases unmatched. Germline V gene data show CDR1 as MGHRA and CDR2 as YSYEKL. CDR3 length: 16 amino acids. In DNA form, the CDR3 reads TGCGCCAGCAGCCAGAACGAGCGGGGGAACTACAATGAGCAGTTCTTC. Translation gives CASSQNERGNYNEQFF.

This chain links TRBV27 with TRBJ1-1; D is ambiguous. In germline, CDR1 is MNHEY, CDR2 SMNVEV (reference sequence). The CDR3 spans 11 residues. V lost 0 bases, J lost 4 bases, and 0 bases lay in between. This CDR3 reads CASSLSTEAFF. For the CDR3, the DNA is TGTGCCAGCAGTTTATCCACTGAAGCTTTCTTT.

This clone was detected once. The rearrangement joins TRBV2 to TRBJ2-1, with TRBD2 identical over 9 bases. This CDR3 contains 16 residues. Germline-derived CDR1 and CDR2 are SNHLY and FYNNEI. The ends lost 2 bases at V and 3 bases at J; junction bases unmatched: 5. In DNA, the CDR3 is TGTGCCAGCAGTGAATTACTAGCGGGCAACTACAATGAGCAGTTCTTC. It specifies CASSELLAGNYNEQFF.

This clone came up once. This chain joins TRBV5-5 and TRBJ2-7; D call uncertain. The CDR3 is 13 amino acids. The germline V and J ends were trimmed by 5 bases and 0 bases, with 9 bases remaining between them. Per the germline V gene, CDR1 is SGHKS and CDR2 is YYEKEE (reference sequence). CDR3 in amino acids: CASSQPSSYEQYF. CDR3 in DNA: TGTGCCAGCAGTCAACCTAGCTCCTACGAGCAGTACTTC.

The V and J genes are TRBV7-3 and TRBJ2-1; TRBD2 agrees at 7 bases. This CDR3 region has 17 residues. Germline CDR1 SGHTA, CDR2 FQGTGA. J lost 0 bases, V lost 5 bases, and 10 bases had no gene match. The CDR3 here is CASSLMGLAVSYNEQFF. The DNA of the CDR3 is TGTGCCAGCAGCCTCATGGGGCTAGCGGTCTCCTACAATGAGCAGTTCTTC.

This clone was observed once. The chain recombines TRBV4-1 with TRBJ2-5; D not resolved. The V end was cut by 0 bases, the J end by 8 bases, with 7 bases between. Germline CDR1 reads MGHRA; CDR2 reads YSYEKL. This CDR3 spans 12 amino acids. Here the CDR3 reads CASSQDWVTQYF. The CDR3 nucleotides read TGCGCCAGCAGCCAAGATTGGGTAACCCAGTACTTC.

The CDR3 bases are TGTGCCAGCAGCTCAGGGGACGAGCAGTACTTC. This encodes CASSSGDEQYF. The V and J genes are TRBV7-3 and TRBJ2-7; D may be TRBD1 (6 bases). Germline V gives CDR1 SGHTA, CDR2 FQGTGA. Trimming took 4 bases from V and 5 from J, leaving 6 bases between them. The CDR3 sequence is 11 residues long.

The chain recombines TRBV6-5 with TRBJ2-7; TRBD1 agrees at 8 bases. The CDR3 is 13 residues long. Germline V gene data show CDR1 as MNHEY and CDR2 as SVGAGI. J was trimmed by 4 bases and V by 5 bases; bases with no gene match: 4. The CDR3 DNA reads as TGTGCCAGCAGTCAACGACAGGGGTACGAGCAGTACTTC. Protein: CASSQRQGYEQYF.

The chain employs TRBV24-1 and TRBJ2-1; D is perhaps TRBD1 or TRBD2 (5 bases each). V was pared by 5 bases and J by 7 bases, with 17 bases between. Germline-derived CDR1 and CDR2 are KGHDR and SFDVKD. The CDR3 runs to 15 residues. The CDR3 protein is CATSGGYGWGNEQFF. CDR3 DNA: TGTGCCACCAGTGGGGGTTATGGGTGGGGGAATGAGCAGTTCTTC.